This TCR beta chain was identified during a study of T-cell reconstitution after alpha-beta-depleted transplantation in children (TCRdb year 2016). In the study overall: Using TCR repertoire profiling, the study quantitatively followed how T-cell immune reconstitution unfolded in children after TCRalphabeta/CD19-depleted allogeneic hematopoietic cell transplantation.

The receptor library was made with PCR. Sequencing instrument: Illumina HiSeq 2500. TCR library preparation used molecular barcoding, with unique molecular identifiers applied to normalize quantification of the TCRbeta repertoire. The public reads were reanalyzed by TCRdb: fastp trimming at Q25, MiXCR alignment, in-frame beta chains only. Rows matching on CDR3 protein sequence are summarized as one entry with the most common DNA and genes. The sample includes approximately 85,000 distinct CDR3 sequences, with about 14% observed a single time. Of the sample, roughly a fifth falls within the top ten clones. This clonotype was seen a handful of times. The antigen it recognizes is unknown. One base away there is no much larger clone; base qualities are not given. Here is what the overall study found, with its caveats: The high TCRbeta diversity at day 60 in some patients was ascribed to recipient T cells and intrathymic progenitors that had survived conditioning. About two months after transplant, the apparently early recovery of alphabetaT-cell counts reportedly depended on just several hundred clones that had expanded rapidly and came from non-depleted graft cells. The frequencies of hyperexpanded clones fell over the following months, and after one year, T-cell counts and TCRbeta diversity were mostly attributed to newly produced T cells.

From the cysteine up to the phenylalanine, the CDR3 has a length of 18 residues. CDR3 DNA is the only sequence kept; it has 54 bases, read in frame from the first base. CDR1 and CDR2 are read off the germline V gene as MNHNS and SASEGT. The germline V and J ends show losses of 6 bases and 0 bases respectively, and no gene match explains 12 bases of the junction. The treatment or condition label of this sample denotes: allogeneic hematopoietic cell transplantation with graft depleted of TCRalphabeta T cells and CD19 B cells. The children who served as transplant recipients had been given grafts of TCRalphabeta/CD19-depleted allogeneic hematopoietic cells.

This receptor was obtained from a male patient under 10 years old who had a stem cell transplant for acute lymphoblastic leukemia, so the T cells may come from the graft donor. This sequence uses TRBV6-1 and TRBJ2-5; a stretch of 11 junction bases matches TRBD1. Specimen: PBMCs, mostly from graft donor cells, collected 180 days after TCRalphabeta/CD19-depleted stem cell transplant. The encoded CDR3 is CASRDGTGGPANQETQYF. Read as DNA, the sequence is TGTGCCAGCAGGGATGGGACAGGGGGTCCAGCCAACCAAGAGACCCAGTACTTC.